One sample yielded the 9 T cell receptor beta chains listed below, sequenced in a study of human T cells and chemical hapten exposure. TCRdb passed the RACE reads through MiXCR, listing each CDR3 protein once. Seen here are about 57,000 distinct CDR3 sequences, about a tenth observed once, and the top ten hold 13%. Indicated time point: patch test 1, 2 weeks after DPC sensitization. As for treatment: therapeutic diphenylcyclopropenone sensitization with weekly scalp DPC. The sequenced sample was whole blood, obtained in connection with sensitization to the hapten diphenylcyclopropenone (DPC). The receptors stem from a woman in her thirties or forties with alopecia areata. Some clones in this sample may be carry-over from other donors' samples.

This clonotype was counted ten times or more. Here the CDR3 DNA reads TGTGCCAGCAGCCAAGGAGACTTCCAAGAGACCCAGTACTTC. Translating it yields CASSQGDFQETQYF. V is TRBV3-1 and J is TRBJ2-5; D is unclear. Germline V CDR1 and CDR2: LGHDT, YNNKEL (reference sequence). This CDR3 has 14 amino acids. V was clipped by 1 base and J by 1 base, with 7 bases between them.

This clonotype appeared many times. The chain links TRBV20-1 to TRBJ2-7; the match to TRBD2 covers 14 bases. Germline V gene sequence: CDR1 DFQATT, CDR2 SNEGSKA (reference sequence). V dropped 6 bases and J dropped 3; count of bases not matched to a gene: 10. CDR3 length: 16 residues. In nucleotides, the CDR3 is TGCAGTGCCAGGACTAGCGGGGGGAATCTTCGCTACGAGCAGTACTTC. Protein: CSARTSGGNLRYEQYF.

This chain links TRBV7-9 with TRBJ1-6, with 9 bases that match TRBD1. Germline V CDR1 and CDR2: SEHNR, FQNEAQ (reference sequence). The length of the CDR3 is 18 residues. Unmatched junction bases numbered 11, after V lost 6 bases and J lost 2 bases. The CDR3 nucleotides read TGTGCCAGCAGTTTTGGGACAGGGCGGGTGCCCTATAATTCACCCCTCCACTTT. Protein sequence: CASSFGTGRVPYNSPLHF.

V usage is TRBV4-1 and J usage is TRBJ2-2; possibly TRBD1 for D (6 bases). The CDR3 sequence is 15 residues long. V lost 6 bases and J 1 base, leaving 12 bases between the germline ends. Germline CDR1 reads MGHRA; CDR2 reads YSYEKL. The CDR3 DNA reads TGCGCCAGCAGAAAACCGGGACAGAACACCGGGGAGCTGTTTTTT. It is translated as CASRKPGQNTGELFF.

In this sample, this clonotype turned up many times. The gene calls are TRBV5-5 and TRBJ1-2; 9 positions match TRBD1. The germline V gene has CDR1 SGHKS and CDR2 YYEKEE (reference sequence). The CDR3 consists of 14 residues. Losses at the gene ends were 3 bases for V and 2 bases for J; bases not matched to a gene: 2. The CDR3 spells CASSSGTGNYGYTF. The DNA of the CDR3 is TGTGCCAGCAGCTCCGGGACAGGGAACTATGGCTACACCTTC. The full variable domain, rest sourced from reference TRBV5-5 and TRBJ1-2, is DAGVTQSPTHLIKTRGQQVTLRCSPISGHKSVSWYQQVLGQGPQFIFQYYEKEERGRGNFPDRFSARQFPNYSSELNVNALLLGDSALYLCASSSGTGNYGYTFGSGTRLTVV.

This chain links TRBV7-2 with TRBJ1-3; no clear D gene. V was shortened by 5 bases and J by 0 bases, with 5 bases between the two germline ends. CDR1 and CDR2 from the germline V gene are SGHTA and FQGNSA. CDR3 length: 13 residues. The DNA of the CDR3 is TGTGCCAGCAGCAGGGTCTCTGGAAACACCATATATTTT. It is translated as CASSRVSGNTIYF.

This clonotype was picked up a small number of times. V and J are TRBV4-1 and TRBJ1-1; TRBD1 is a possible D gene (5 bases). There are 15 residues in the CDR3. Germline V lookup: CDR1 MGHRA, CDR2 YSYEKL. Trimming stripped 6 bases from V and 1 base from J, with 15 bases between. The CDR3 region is CASRQEGQENTEAFF. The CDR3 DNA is TGCGCCAGCAGACAGGAGGGCCAGGAGAACACTGAAGCTTTCTTT.

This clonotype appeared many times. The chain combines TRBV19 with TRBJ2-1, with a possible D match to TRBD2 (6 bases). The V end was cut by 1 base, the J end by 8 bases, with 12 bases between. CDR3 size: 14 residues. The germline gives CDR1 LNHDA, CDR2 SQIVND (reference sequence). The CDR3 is CASSIGGGWDEQFF. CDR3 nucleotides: TGTGCCAGTAGTATAGGGGGAGGTTGGGATGAGCAGTTCTTC.

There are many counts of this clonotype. The CDR3 protein is CSAFGTRVADTQYF. The CDR3 DNA reads as TGCAGCGCCTTCGGGACTCGGGTGGCAGATACGCAGTATTTT. The rearrangement uses TRBV29-1 and TRBJ2-3; a possible D gene is TRBD2 (6 bases). The CDR3 runs 14 residues. The V gene lost 7 bases and the J gene lost 4 bases, with 18 bases spanning the gap. From germline, CDR1 is SQVTM and CDR2 ANQGSEA.